Listed below are T cell receptor beta chains from one sample, sequenced in a study of beta chain features in type 1 diabetes. The assay was immunoSEQ multiplex PCR, and TCRdb's table has in-frame clones only and misses some. In the table there are about half a million clones, roughly an eighth of which are singletons. The sequencing sample was made of naive CD4+ T cells from blood. Receptor source: a woman under 30 in good health. CDR3s include the opening cysteine and the closing phenylalanine or tryptophan.

v_call,cdr3_aa
TRBV4-2,CASSQVRFRSAGELFF
TRBV29-1,CSVDLGWREGTYNEQFF
TRBV7-2,CASSFTYNEQFF
TRBV7-3,CASSSPAGELFF
TRBV6-5,CASSYSSGQGGYTF
TRBV9,CASSARPRDRGRWGETQYF
TRBV5-1,CASSWYEQYF
TRBV4-2,CASSQKVTGELFF
TRBV7-3,CASSLGGPPEETQYF
TRBV19,CASSSGRNTDTQYF
TRBV11-1,CASRIEIGTGELFF
TRBV15,CATSRTVEETQYF
TRBV7-2,CASSPLAGGLTGELFF
TRBV19,CASRLNLVYNEQFF
TRBV4-3,CASSQGSFPSSYNEQFF
TRBV7-2,CASSLAPGVADTQYF
TRBV9,CASSVAWAGVSGTGELFF
TRBV2,CASSLDLSYEQYF
TRBV7-2,CASSLALGTFQYF
TRBV29-1,CSVRVNTEAFF
TRBV29-1,CSVSPNTEAFF
TRBV27,CASSGANYGYTF
TRBV7-9,CASSFGASGMNEQFF
TRBV4-2,CASSQGQGSSYNEQFF
TRBV19,CASSIWSPRNTGELFF
TRBV5-1,CASSFSSGANVLTF
TRBV2,CASRGLGLGTDTQYF
TRBV30,CAWSGSVLWAEAFF
TRBV9,CASSVNQGRTDTQYF
TRBV6-6,CASSSPDRVKDNEQFF
TRBV19,CASSTTVGAGQPQHF
TRBV30,CAWSVRGRVGNQPQHF
TRBV18,CASSPGQGGNYGYTF
TRBV20-1,CSASGATEAFF
TRBV9,CASSPRQGAGSPLHF
TRBV30,CAWRGTASYEQYF
TRBV18,CASSPPDQPQHF
TRBV25-1,CASSGSRANYGYTF
TRBV25-1,CASSALDRVGNTIYF
TRBV7-2,CASSLVSDEQYF
TRBV29-1,CSAQGLSSGQTGELFF
TRBV7-9,CASSPFTASSYNEQFF
TRBV29-1,CSVLGVKSSYNEQFF
TRBV7-8,CASSISEQGTVEAFF
TRBV4-1,CASSQGSGQEFEKLFF
TRBV7-9,CASSATGEHQPQHF
TRBV19,CASSIDRLGRTEAFF
TRBV30,CAWNRDHLNYGYTF
TRBV7-2,CASSLAGTAQPRITQYF
TRBV19,CASSIEDPLGEQYF
TRBV9,CASSPTRDRAYEQYF
TRBV4-1,CASSQGTGTDYGYTF
TRBV11-2,CASSQTGETQYF
TRBV13,CASSSGTGNSPLHF
TRBV30,CAWTGRAHGSYEQYF